A single sample is the source of the 18 T cell receptor beta chains below, sequenced in a study of blood T cells in healthy people across ages. Primed by a sample-barcoded 5' primer and a J-beta primer mix, a second PCR proceeded for 7 to 11 cycles. TCRdb re-derived calls from the 5' RACE reads in MiXCR, one entry per CDR3 protein. The sample includes 1.2 million to 1.5 million distinct CDR3 sequences, approximately 59% of them seen just once. The sequenced sample consisted of blood. The receptors derive from a man in his late teens or twenties in good health.

The chain recombines TRBV6-6 with TRBJ2-5; D gene ambiguous. The CDR3 sequence is 16 residues long. V lost 3 bases and J lost 3, with 17 bases in between. The germline V gene encodes CDR1 MNHNY and CDR2 SVGAGI (reference sequence). The CDR3 sequence: CASSYGPPRAKETQYF. The CDR3 DNA reads TGTGCCAGCAGTTATGGCCCCCCCCGGGCGAAAGAGACCCAGTACTTC.

The rearrangement uses TRBV6-1 and TRBJ1-2; D is possibly TRBD1 (5 bases). The CDR3 length is 11 residues. With 10 bases removed from V and 9 bases from J, the gap between germline ends came to 15 bases. Looked up from germline, CDR1 is MNHNS and CDR2 is SASEGT. In DNA, the CDR3 is TGTGCCACCATGGGGGGAATACGCTACACCTTC. It codes for CATMGGIRYTF.

This clonotype was recorded many times. The V call is TRBV6-5, the J call TRBJ2-4; D remains ambiguous. Looked up from germline, CDR1 is MNHEY and CDR2 is SVGAGI. This CDR3 is built from 14 residues. V lost 8 bases and J lost 0, with 11 bases in between. The CDR3 nucleotides read TGTGCCAGCTCACCGGACCTAGCCAAAAACATTCAGTACTTC. As protein: CASSPDLAKNIQYF.

In nucleotides, the CDR3 is TGCGCCAGCAGCCAAGGCGCCTGCGGGGGGTTCGAGCAGTACTTC. This encodes CASSQGACGGFEQYF. The V and J genes are TRBV4-1 and TRBJ2-7, with 8 bases matching TRBD2. Germline CDR1 reads MGHRA; CDR2 reads YSYEKL. The J segment lost 6 bases and the V segment lost 1 base, leaving 8 bases of the junction unmatched. This CDR3 has 15 amino acids.

V and J are TRBV20-1 and TRBJ2-1; the D is unclear. V was pared by 8 bases and J by 8 bases, with 22 bases between. There are 14 residues in the CDR3. Per the germline V gene, CDR1 is DFQATT and CDR2 is SNEGSKA (reference sequence). The CDR3 bases are TGCAGTCCCAAAAGTACTACCTCTGGCGATGAGCAGTTCTTC. This sequence encodes CSPKSTTSGDEQFF.

The rearrangement uses TRBV5-6 and TRBJ1-2, with D perhaps matching TRBD1 (6 bases). Germline-derived CDR1 and CDR2 are SGHDT and YYEEEE. V lost 6 bases, J lost 5 bases, and 17 bases lay in between. The CDR3 has 14 amino acids. CDR3 in amino acids: CASTPAGASYGYTF. The CDR3 nucleotides read TGTGCCAGCACCCCAGCAGGGGCTTCGTATGGCTACACCTTC.

The rearrangement joins TRBV29-1 to TRBJ2-4; D is perhaps TRBD1 (5 bases). Trimming removed 4 bases at V and 0 bases at J, with 16 bases between. In germline, CDR1 is SQVTM, CDR2 ANQGSEA. The CDR3 is made up of 16 amino acids. This chain's CDR3 is CSVGPGVGVAKNIQYF. DNA of the CDR3: TGCAGCGTTGGGCCCGGAGTAGGGGTAGCCAAAAACATTCAGTACTTC.

The gene calls are TRBV6-1 and TRBJ2-7; the D gene is possibly TRBD1 (6 bases). There are 14 residues in the CDR3. The V end lost 10 bases, the J end lost 2 bases, and 18 bases lay between the germline ends. The germline CDR1 and CDR2 sequences are MNHNS and SASEGT. DNA for the CDR3: TGTGCCACCGCTTTAGGGGGTCGAACCTACGAGCAGTACTTC. It yields the protein CATALGGRTYEQYF.

This clonotype was found a few times. The rearrangement uses TRBV27 and TRBJ1-2; D ambiguous. This CDR3 contains 13 residues. CDR1 MNHEY and CDR2 SMNVEV come from the germline V gene (reference sequence). V was trimmed by 5 bases and J by 4 bases, leaving 11 bases between them. CDR3 residues: CASSTSGGYGYTF. CDR3 nucleotide sequence: TGTGCCAGCAGTACCTCGGGAGGCTATGGCTACACCTTC.

The chain combines TRBV7-8 with TRBJ2-5, with 9 bases matching TRBD1. The tail of the sequence fits TRBJ2-7 better, so the J call may be wrong. The CDR3 length is 14 residues. Germline V gene data show CDR1 as SGHVS and CDR2 as FQNEAQ. The CDR3 loop reads CASSSPGQGFEQYF. The CDR3 nucleotides read TGTGCCAGCAGCTCCCCGGGACAGGGCTTCGAGCAGTACTTC.

The J gene is TRBJ1-6, the V gene TRBV11-2; D is unresolved. V was shortened by 5 bases and J by 14 bases, with 10 bases between the two germline ends. Germline V CDR1 and CDR2: SGHAT, FQNNGV. The CDR3 runs 11 residues. This CDR3 is CASSQGRALHF. CDR3 DNA sequence: TGTGCCAGCAGCCAAGGCCGGGCCCTCCACTTT.

CDR3 nucleotide sequence: TGCGCCAGCAGCCAAGTAAACGGGGGGCCCTATGGCTACACCTTC. Translation gives CASSQVNGGPYGYTF. The chain couples TRBV4-1 to TRBJ1-2, with D tentatively TRBD1 (6 bases). V was cut by 1 base and J by 4 bases, with 13 bases left in between. The CDR3 covers 15 residues. Germline V gene data show CDR1 as MGHRA and CDR2 as YSYEKL.

This chain links TRBV29-1 with TRBJ2-4; D may be TRBD1 (6 bases). The DNA end favors TRBJ2-7, so the J call may be wrong. This CDR3 region has 14 residues. From germline, CDR1 is SQVTM and CDR2 ANQGSEA. The CDR3 sequence is CSVEGRSGAYEQYF. The CDR3 DNA is TGCAGCGTTGAAGGTCGGTCAGGGGCCTACGAGCAGTACTTC.

This chain connects TRBV4-1 to TRBJ1-2, with 7 positions matching TRBD1. Germline V lookup: CDR1 MGHRA, CDR2 YSYEKL. This CDR3 spans 14 amino acids. The V gene end was trimmed by 1 base and the J gene end by 4 bases; junction bases not matched to a gene: 3. The CDR3: CASSQGDSRYGYTF. CDR3 in DNA: TGCGCCAGCAGCCAAGGGGACAGCCGCTATGGCTACACCTTC.

The chain has TRBV12-5 and TRBJ2-7; 10 bases align to TRBD1. Trimming took 6 bases from V and 2 from J; bases not matched to a gene: 7. Germline values: CDR1 LGHNT, CDR2 FRNRAP. The CDR3 totals 15 residues. This CDR3 is CASGYQGQGAYEQYF. The CDR3 bases are TGTGCTAGTGGCTACCAAGGACAGGGGGCCTACGAGCAGTACTTC.

The V gene is TRBV29-1, the J gene TRBJ2-2; the D is unclear. Trimming removed 4 bases at V and 0 bases at J, with 3 bases between. Germline CDR1 SQVTM, CDR2 ANQGSEA. CDR3 length: 12 amino acids. CDR3 DNA: TGCAGCGTTGCTGCGAACACCGGGGAGCTGTTTTTT. Translation gives CSVAANTGELFF.

The genes are TRBV10-3 and TRBJ2-1; D is ambiguous. Trimming took off 2 bases at V and 2 bases at J, with 10 bases between the two ends. Germline V gene sequence: CDR1 ENHRY, CDR2 SYGVKD. The CDR3 is made up of 15 amino acids. CDR3 in amino acids: CAISEGPKTYNEQFF. The CDR3 nucleotides read TGTGCCATCAGTGAGGGTCCGAAGACCTACAATGAGCAGTTCTTC.

The table lists this clonotype with a few counts. The chain combines TRBV4-1 with TRBJ1-2, with D hard to call. CDR1 and CDR2 (germline): MGHRA, YSYEKL. The CDR3 is made up of 15 amino acids. V was trimmed by 4 bases and J by 4 bases, leaving 16 bases between them. The CDR3 loop reads CASSLKEGGSYGYTF. CDR3 nucleotide sequence: TGCGCCAGCAGCCTAAAGGAGGGCGGGAGCTATGGCTACACCTTC.